This T cell receptor beta chain originates from a study of cytomegalovirus exposure and HLA in healthy donors. This clone was observed a single time. V lost 0 bases and J lost 0, with 8 bases in between. This CDR3 comprises 15 residues. CDR1 SGHRS and CDR2 YFSETQ come from the germline V gene. 60 Vbeta and 13 Jbeta primers were used in PCR. Sequenced by immunoSEQ multiplex PCR; TCRdb stores in-frame clones only, minus some. The table records around 300,000 clones, roughly 90% of them present only once. This chain links TRBV5-1 with TRBJ2-3; D ambiguous. This receptor was obtained from a woman younger than 30 in good health and CMV-seronegative. Sequencing was carried out using PBMCs. The CDR3 sequence is CASSLEARSTDTQYF. The CDR3 nucleotides are TGCGCCAGCAGCTTGGAGGCGAGGAGCACAGATACGCAGTATTTT. The variable domain in full, completed from reference TRBV5-1 and TRBJ2-3, reads KAGVTQTPRYLIKTRGQQVTLSCSPISGHRSVSWYQQTPGQGLQFLFEYFSETQRNKGNFPGRFSGRQFSNSRSEMNVSTLELGDSALYLCASSLEARSTDTQYFGPGTRLTVL.